This T cell receptor beta chain was captured in a study of cytomegalovirus exposure and HLA in healthy donors. Study-level findings and limits: When a later analysis compared HLA-associated TCR beta chains with equally common others, the HLA-associated chains turned out to be more clonally expanded and to have lower generation probabilities. Some 150 TCR beta chains were listed as cytomegalovirus-associated. A later analysis reportedly found fewer N-insertions in an Asian-associated ancestry cluster than the approximately 670-donor mean. Indistinguishable V segments such as TRBV6-2 and TRBV6-3 were excluded.

Vbeta (60) and Jbeta (13) primers were used in the PCR. Profiled with immunoSEQ multiplex PCR; TCRdb holds only in-frame clones, not every one. The repertoire holds some 120,000 clones, with about 80% as singletons. Germline loops: CDR1 SGHVS, CDR2 FQNEAQ. The CDR3 consists of 15 residues. J lost 8 bases, V lost 1 base, and 9 bases had no gene match. As for this clone: Its antigen is unidentified.

The chain links TRBV7-8 to TRBJ2-3; 7 positions agree with TRBD1. What was sequenced was PBMCs. This TCR derives from a man aged 30 to 39 in good health and CMV-seropositive. This CDR3 is CASSLGGAYRGTQYF. The CDR3 DNA reads as TGTGCCAGCAGCTTAGGGGGAGCCTACAGGGGTACGCAGTATTTT.